Listed below are T cell receptor beta chains from one sample, sequenced in a study of blood T cell repertoires in COVID-19. Some clones are missing from TCRdb's copy, which holds only in-frame ones; the method was immunoSEQ multiplex PCR. The sample consists of about 350,000 clones, about nine tenths of them appearing once. The sample taken for sequencing was peripheral blood. These TCRs come from a woman in her fifties or sixties with COVID-19, enrolled during active disease. Both conserved end residues are part of each CDR3. The D gene is left open where the match is weak. The listing skips clone size in some rows; elsewhere it reads once, few, many or a size class.

j_call clone_size d_call v_call cdr3_aa cdr3_nt
TRBJ2-3 NA NA TRBV3-1/TRBV3-2 CASSPRQDDTQYF TGTGCCAGCAGCCCCCGACAAGACGATACGCAGTATTTT
TRBJ2-5 NA NA TRBV3-1/TRBV3-2 CASSQDSGTKTQYF TGTGCCAGCAGCCAAGATTCCGGGACAAAGACCCAGTACTTC
TRBJ2-2 NA TRBD2 TRBV5-5 CASSLGGGHTGELFF TGTGCCAGCAGCTTGGGCGGGGGGCACACCGGGGAGCTGTTTTTT
TRBJ2-3 NA NA TRBV5-1 CASRADPGGTDTQYF TGCGCCAGCAGGGCGGACCCGGGGGGCACAGATACGCAGTATTTT
TRBJ2-7 few NA TRBV21-1 CASSNDYPYEQYF TGTGCCAGCAGCAATGACTACCCCTACGAGCAGTACTTC
TRBJ2-3 NA NA TRBV6-1 CASSEGAGYLGDTQYF TGTGCCAGCAGTGAAGGGGCAGGGTACCTCGGGGATACGCAGTATTTT
TRBJ1-1 NA TRBD1 TRBV27 CASTPSGGRNTEAFF TGTGCCAGCACCCCGTCAGGGGGGAGGAACACTGAAGCTTTCTTT
TRBJ2-1 NA TRBD1 TRBV5-1 CASSLFFGQGHNEQFF TGCGCCAGCAGCTTGTTTTTTGGACAGGGACATAATGAGCAGTTCTTC
TRBJ1-3 NA NA TRBV18 CASSPAGSGNTIYF TGTGCCAGCTCACCAGCAGGGTCGGGAAACACCATATATTTT
TRBJ2-3 NA NA TRBV28 CATTRGTDTQYF TGTGCCACCACCCGAGGCACAGATACGCAGTATTTT
TRBJ1-4 NA TRBD1 TRBV5-6 CASSTGQGPEKLFF TGTGCCAGCAGCACGGGACAGGGGCCTGAAAAACTGTTTTTT
TRBJ2-1 NA TRBD1 TRBV27 CASTRTGTNEQFF TGTGCCAGCACCCGGACAGGGACCAATGAGCAGTTCTTC
TRBJ1-1 once NA TRBV5-1 CASSPGQSNTEAFF TGCGCCAGCAGCCCCGGACAGTCGAACACTGAAGCTTTCTTT
TRBJ1-5 few NA TRBV9 CASSATENQPQHF TGTGCCAGCAGCGCAACAGAAAATCAGCCCCAGCATTTT
TRBJ2-7 NA TRBD1 TRBV28 CASSFRDREYEQYF TGTGCCAGCAGTTTCCGGGACAGGGAATACGAGCAGTACTTC
TRBJ1-1 NA TRBD1 TRBV27 CASSLRGRTEAFF TGTGCCAGCAGTTTAAGGGGGCGGACTGAAGCTTTCTTT
TRBJ1-4 once NA TRBV3-1/TRBV3-2 CASGGTAGNEKLFF TGTGCCAGCGGGGGGACGGCCGGGAATGAAAAACTGTTTTTT